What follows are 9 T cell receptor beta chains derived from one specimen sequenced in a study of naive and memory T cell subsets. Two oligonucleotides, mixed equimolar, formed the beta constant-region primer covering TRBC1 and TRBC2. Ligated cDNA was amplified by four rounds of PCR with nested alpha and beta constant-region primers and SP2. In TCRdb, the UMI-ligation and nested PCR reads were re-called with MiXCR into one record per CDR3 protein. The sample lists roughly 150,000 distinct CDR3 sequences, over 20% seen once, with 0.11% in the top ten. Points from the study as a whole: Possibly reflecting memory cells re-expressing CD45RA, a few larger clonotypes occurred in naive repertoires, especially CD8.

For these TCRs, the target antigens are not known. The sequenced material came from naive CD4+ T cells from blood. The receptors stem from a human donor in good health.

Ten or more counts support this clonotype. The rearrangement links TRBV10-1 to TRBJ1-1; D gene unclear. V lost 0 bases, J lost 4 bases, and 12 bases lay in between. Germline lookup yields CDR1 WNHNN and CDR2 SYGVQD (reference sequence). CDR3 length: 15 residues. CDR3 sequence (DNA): TGCGCCAGCAGTGAGTCCCGAGGGAGGACCACTGAAGCTTTCTTT. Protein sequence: CASSESRGRTTEAFF.

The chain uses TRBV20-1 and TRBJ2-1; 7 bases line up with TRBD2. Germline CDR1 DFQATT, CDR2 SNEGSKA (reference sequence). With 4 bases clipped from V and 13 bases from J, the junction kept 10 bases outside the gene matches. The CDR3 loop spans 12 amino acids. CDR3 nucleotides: TGCAGTGCTACCACCGGGGGGACTCTTCAGTTCTTC. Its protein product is CSATTGGTLQFF.

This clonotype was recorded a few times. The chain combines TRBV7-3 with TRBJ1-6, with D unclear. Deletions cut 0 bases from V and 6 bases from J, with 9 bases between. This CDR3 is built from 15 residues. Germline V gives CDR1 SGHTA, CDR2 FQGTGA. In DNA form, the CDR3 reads TGTGCCAGCAGCTTAACAGGGCTCGGTAATTCACCCCTCCACTTT. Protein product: CASSLTGLGNSPLHF. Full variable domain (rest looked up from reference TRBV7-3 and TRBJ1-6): GAGVSQTPSNKVTEKGKYVELRCDPISGHTALYWYRQSLGQGPEFLIYFQGTGAADDSGLPNDRFFAVRPEGSVSTLKIQRTERGDSAVYLCASSLTGLGNSPLHFGNGTRLTVT.

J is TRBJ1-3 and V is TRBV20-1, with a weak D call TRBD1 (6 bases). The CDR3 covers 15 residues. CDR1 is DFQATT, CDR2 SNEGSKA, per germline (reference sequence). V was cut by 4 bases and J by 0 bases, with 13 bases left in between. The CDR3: CSAKTGFGSGNTIYF. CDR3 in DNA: TGCAGTGCTAAGACAGGATTCGGCTCTGGAAACACCATATATTTT.

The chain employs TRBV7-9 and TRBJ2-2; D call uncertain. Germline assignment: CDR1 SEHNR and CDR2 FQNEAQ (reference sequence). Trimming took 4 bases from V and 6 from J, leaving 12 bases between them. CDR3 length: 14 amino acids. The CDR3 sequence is CASSSPLWAGELFF. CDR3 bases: TGTGCCAGCAGCTCTCCTTTATGGGCCGGGGAGCTGTTTTTT.

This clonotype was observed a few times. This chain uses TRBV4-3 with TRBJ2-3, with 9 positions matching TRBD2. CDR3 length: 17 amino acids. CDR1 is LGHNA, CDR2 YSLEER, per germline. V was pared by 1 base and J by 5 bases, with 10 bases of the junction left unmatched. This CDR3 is CASSQVFRGLAGDTQYF. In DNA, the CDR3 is TGCGCCAGCAGCCAAGTTTTCCGGGGACTAGCAGGAGATACGCAGTATTTT.

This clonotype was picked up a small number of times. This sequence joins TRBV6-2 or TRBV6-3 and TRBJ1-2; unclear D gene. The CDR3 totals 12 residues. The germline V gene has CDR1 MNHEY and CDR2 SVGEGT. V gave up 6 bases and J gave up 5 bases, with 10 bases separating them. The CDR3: CASRTVLYGYTF. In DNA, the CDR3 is TGTGCCAGCAGAACGGTCCTTTATGGCTACACCTTC.

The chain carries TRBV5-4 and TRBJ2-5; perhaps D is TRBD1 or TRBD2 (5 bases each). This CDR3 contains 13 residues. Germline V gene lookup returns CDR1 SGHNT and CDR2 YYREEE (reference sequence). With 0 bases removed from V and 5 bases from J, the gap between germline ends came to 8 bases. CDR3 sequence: CASSLGDLETQYF. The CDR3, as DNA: TGTGCCAGCAGCTTGGGGGACCTTGAGACCCAGTACTTC.

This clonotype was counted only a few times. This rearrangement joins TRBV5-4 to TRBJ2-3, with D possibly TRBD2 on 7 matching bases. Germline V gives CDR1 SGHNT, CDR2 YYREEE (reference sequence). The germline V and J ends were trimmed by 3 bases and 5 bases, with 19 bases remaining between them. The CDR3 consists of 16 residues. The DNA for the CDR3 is TGTGCCAGCAGCTGGGGACCGGGGGGCCGAGGAGATACGCAGTATTTT. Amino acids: CASSWGPGGRGDTQYF.